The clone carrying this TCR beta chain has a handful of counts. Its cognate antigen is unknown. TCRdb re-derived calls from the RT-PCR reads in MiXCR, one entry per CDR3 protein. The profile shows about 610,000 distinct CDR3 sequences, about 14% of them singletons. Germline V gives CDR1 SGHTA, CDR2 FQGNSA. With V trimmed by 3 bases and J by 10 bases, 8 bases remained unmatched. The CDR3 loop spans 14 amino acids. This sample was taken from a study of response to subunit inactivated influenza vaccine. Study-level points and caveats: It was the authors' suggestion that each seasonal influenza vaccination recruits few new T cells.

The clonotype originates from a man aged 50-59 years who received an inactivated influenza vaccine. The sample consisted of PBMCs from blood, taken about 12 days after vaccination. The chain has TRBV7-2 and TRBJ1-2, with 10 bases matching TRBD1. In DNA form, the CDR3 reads TGTGCCAGCAGCTTTCCGGGACAGGGGCAGCCCTACACCTTC. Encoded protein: CASSFPGQGQPYTF.